This T cell receptor (beta chain) appears in the sequencing data of a study of Ad26.COV2.S vaccination and SARS-CoV-2 variants. Study-level background: It was the COV1001 Ad26.COV2.S trial arm that included the donor. Intramuscularly, Ad26.COV2.S was given either once or twice, 56 days apart.

This clone was seen a handful of times. Trimming removed 4 bases from V and 3 bases from J, with 16 bases in between. From germline, CDR1 is SEHNR and CDR2 FQNEAQ (reference sequence). CDR3 size: 16 residues. Some clones are missing from TCRdb's copy, which holds only in-frame ones; the method was immunoSEQ multiplex PCR. The data hold around 340,000 clones, with around nine tenths observed a single time. Treatment specified: some 19 received Ad26.COV2.S at low or high dose, single or two shots; 5 received placebo; per-sample allocation not given. Samples were taken on day 63 after the first vaccine or placebo injection. This vaccine is an Ad26 vector that expresses the Wuhan-strain SARS-CoV-2 spike.

The receptor was isolated from a person between 18 and 65 years old who received the Ad26.COV2.S COVID-19 vaccine or a placebo. The sequencing here drew on peripheral blood, taken in a trial of Ad26.COV2.S vaccine versus placebo. V and J are TRBV7-9 and TRBJ2-1; no reliable D call. CDR3: CASSSDLSGNYNEQFF. The CDR3 DNA reads TGTGCCAGCAGCTCCGACCTTTCAGGTAACTACAATGAGCAGTTCTTC. Full variable domain (remainder filled in from reference TRBV7-9 and TRBJ2-1): DTGVSQNPRHKITKRGQNVTFRCDPISEHNRLYWYRQTLGQGPEFLTYFQNEAQLEKSRLLSDRFSAERPKGSFSTLEIQRTEQGDSAMYLCASSSDLSGNYNEQFFGPGTRLTVL.